Listed below are T cell receptor beta chains from one sample, sequenced in a study of persistence of HIV-infected CD4 T cells. For these TCRs, the target antigens are not known. TCRdb's copy holds only in-frame clones and misses some; the assay was immunoSEQ multiplex PCR. The sample includes about 64,000 clones, about four fifths seen only once; the top ten take about 1.5%. This specimen was CD4+ T cells sorted from PBMCs after approximately 19-hour stimulation, taken from a patient who received antiretroviral therapy. These receptors were obtained from an adult man with HIV who was CMV-seropositive. CDR3s include the opening cysteine and the closing phenylalanine or tryptophan. D genes are given only for firm matches. Expanded clones are given a class, and other clones once, few, many or no size at all.

v_call	j_call	clone_size	d_call	cdr3_nt	cdr3_aa
TRBV29-1	TRBJ1-2	NA	NA	TGCAGCGTTCCCGCAGCCGGGGATGCCTATGGCTACACCTTC	CSVPAAGDAYGYTF
TRBV2	TRBJ2-3	once	NA	TGTGCCACCACCCCAGCGGGCACGCAGTATTTT	CATTPAGTQYF
TRBV18	TRBJ2-3	NA	TRBD2	TGTGCCAGCTCACCCCCCTTGACTAGCGGGGGCCCCTCCGGTACGCAGTATTTT	CASSPPLTSGGPSGTQYF
TRBV28	TRBJ1-4	NA	NA	TGTGCCAGCAGTTTAGTCTCCGTTCGGACAAATGAAAAACTGTTTTTT	CASSLVSVRTNEKLFF
TRBV2	TRBJ1-6	NA	TRBD1	TGTGCCAGCAGGATAGGACAGGGCCCTAATTCACCCCTCCACTTT	CASRIGQGPNSPLHF
TRBV6-5	TRBJ1-1	NA	NA	TGTGCCAGCGGCAGGGGAGGGAACACTGAAGCTTTCTTT	CASGRGGNTEAFF
TRBV5-5	TRBJ1-6	NA	TRBD1	TGTGCCAGCAGTCGGGACAGCGGTAAGGGTTCACCCCTCCACTTT	CASSRDSGKGSPLHF
TRBV6-6	TRBJ1-6	NA	TRBD1	TGTGCCAGCAATCCAGGGGGTCCGTATAATTCACCCCTCCACTTT	CASNPGGPYNSPLHF
TRBV15	TRBJ2-2	NA	TRBD1	TGTGCCACCGGACAGGGTCGGACCGGGGAGCTGTTTTTT	CATGQGRTGELFF
TRBV2	TRBJ2-1	NA	NA	TGTGCCAGCAGTCAGGGGATGGGGGACAATGAGCAGTTCTTC	CASSQGMGDNEQFF
TRBV5-4	TRBJ1-6	few	TRBD1	TGTGCCAGCAGCTTTGGACAGGGGGCCTATAATTCACCCCTCCACTTT	CASSFGQGAYNSPLHF
TRBV10-2	TRBJ1-6	once	NA	TGCGCCAGCAGTCTCGCCCTAAGCTCCTATAATTCACCCCTCCACTTT	CASSLALSSYNSPLHF
TRBV28	TRBJ1-2	NA	NA	TGTGCCAGCAGTTCACTCGAGGGTTCGGTTAACTATGGCTACACCTTC	CASSSLEGSVNYGYTF
TRBV7-9	TRBJ1-4	NA	TRBD1	TGTGCCAGCAGAAGGACAGGGGGCAATGAAAAACTGTTTTTT	CASRRTGGNEKLFF
TRBV11-3	TRBJ2-3	NA	TRBD2	TGTGCCAGCAGCTCCTGGCGAGCGGGGGGGACAGATACGCAGTATTTT	CASSSWRAGGTDTQYF
TRBV5-1	TRBJ1-5	NA	NA	TGCGCCAGCAGCTTGGGGGGAGTCGGCCAGCCCCAGCATTTT	CASSLGGVGQPQHF
TRBV3-1/TRBV3-2	TRBJ1-5	NA	NA	TGTGCCAGCAGCCAAGGGGCAGTCAATCAGCCCCAGCATTTT	CASSQGAVNQPQHF
TRBV28	TRBJ1-2	large	TRBD1	TGTGCCAGCAGTCCAGCCTACGGGACAGGGGGCTATTCTGGCTACACCTTC	CASSPAYGTGGYSGYTF
TRBV3-1/TRBV3-2	TRBJ1-3	NA	NA	TGTGCCAGCAGCCGACCCTCCGGTTTCTCTGGAAACACCATATATTTT	CASSRPSGFSGNTIYF
TRBV19	TRBJ2-2	NA	TRBD1	TGTGCCAGTAGGGACAGGGAAAACACCGGGGAGCTGTTTTTT	CASRDRENTGELFF
TRBV7-9	TRBJ2-2	NA	TRBD2	TGTGCCAGCAGCTTCGGACTAGCGGGGGGGCGGCACACCGGGGAGCTGTTTTTT	CASSFGLAGGRHTGELFF
TRBV18	TRBJ1-5	NA	NA	TGTGCCAGCTCACCACCGGGGGGTTCGTATGAACAGCCCCAGCATTTT	CASSPPGGSYEQPQHF
TRBV5-1	TRBJ1-1	NA	NA	TGCGCCAGCAGCCCGACAGGTAACACTGAAGCTTTCTTT	CASSPTGNTEAFF
TRBV24-1	TRBJ1-5	NA	TRBD1	TGTGCCACCAGTGATTCGACAGGGTCGAATCAGCCCCAGCATTTT	CATSDSTGSNQPQHF